The clone carrying this TCR beta chain was observed once. What it binds is unknown. This sample was taken from a study of shared clonotypes between healthy human individuals. Study findings and constraints: The generation probabilities recorded for non-shared clonotypes fell below those of clonotypes shared by all four donors.

The study enrolled healthy HIV-negative adults without recent acute infections or vaccinations as donors. The data were produced by immunoSEQ multiplex PCR, yet TCRdb's version contains in-frame clones alone and is incomplete. The sample carries 300,000 to 400,000 clones, around 74% recorded once. Specimen: memory CD4+ T cells sorted from blood. As for subset: CD45RA-negative fraction. The clonotype comes from a man aged 25 to 40 in good health.

CDR3 in DNA: TGTGCCAGCAGTTTTACCAGTGGACAGGCAGGGCAGTACTTC. Translated: CASSFTSGQAGQYF. V gene TRBV28 combines with J gene TRBJ2-7; 7 bases line up with TRBD1. The germline V gene has CDR1 MDHEN and CDR2 SYDVKM. The CDR3 has 14 residues. J was trimmed by 9 bases and V by 3 bases; bases with no gene match: 11.